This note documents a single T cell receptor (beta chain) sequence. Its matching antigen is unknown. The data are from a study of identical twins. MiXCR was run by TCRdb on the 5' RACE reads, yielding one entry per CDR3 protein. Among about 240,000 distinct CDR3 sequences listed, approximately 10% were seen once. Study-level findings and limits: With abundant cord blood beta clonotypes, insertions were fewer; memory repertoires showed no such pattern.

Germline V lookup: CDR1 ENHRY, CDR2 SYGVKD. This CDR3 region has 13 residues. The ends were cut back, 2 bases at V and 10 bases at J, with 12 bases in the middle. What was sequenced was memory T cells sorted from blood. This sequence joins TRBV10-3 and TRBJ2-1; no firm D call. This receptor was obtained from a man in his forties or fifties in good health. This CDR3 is CAISETQQAEQFF. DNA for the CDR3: TGTGCCATCAGTGAGACACAGCAGGCCGAGCAGTTCTTC.